The present TCR beta chain was sequenced within a study of lymphopenia after photon versus proton radiotherapy. Study outcomes and limitations: Proton therapy kept repertoires fairly stable, unlike photons, which gained effector/memory cells.

With V trimmed by 6 bases and J by 0 bases, 9 bases remained unmatched. This CDR3 contains 17 residues. CDR1 and CDR2 from the germline V gene are LNHDA and SQIVND (reference sequence). Some clones are missing from TCRdb's copy, which holds only in-frame ones; the method was immunoSEQ multiplex PCR. The sample records 30,000 or so clones, 87% being singletons. The count of this clone is one. Its antigen is as yet unknown. The sequencing used peripheral blood, collected from a patient treated with proton-based radiotherapy. The source of this sequence is a woman aged 55-70 years with cholangiocarcinoma. Some clones in this sample may be carry-over from other donors' samples. V gene TRBV19 combines with J gene TRBJ2-3, with 10 bases identical to TRBD2. CDR3 in amino acids: CASRGRTSGPSTDTQYF. CDR3 DNA sequence: TGTGCCAGTAGAGGACGGACTAGCGGACCTAGCACAGATACGCAGTATTTT.